The clone carrying this T cell receptor beta chain was seen ten or more times. Its target is not known. This entry belongs to a study of T cells in Graves' hyperthyroidism and ophthalmopathy. TCR beta CDR3 region amplification was performed from RNA transcripts. TCR CDR3 regions were first amplified by RT-PCR with HTBI primers. Via MiXCR, TCRdb re-called the multiplex PCR reads, giving one row per CDR3 protein. The sample yields 600,000 to 650,000 distinct CDR3 sequences, around 16% seen once. The study, taken as a whole, reports: Ophthalmopathy stood apart from stable hyperthyroidism in a 13 V-J model.

From germline, CDR1 is SGHRS and CDR2 YFSETQ. The CDR3 covers 15 residues. Trimming at V came to 4 bases and at J to 3 bases, leaving 4 bases not matched to a gene. Sequencing used blood. The genes are TRBV5-1 and TRBJ2-5; TRBD2 matches at 12 bases. The receptor was isolated from a woman aged 30 to 39 with Graves' hyperthyroidism. The DNA for the CDR3 is TGCGCCAGCAGCGGGCTAGCGGGAGGGAAAGAGACCCAGTACTTC. Protein sequence: CASSGLAGGKETQYF.